These 5 T cell receptor beta chains came from one sample sequenced in a study of blood T cell repertoires in COVID-19. TCRdb's table, derived via immunoSEQ multiplex PCR, lists solely in-frame clones and lacks some. The sample yields approximately 240,000 clones, 85% to 95% seen once. Sequencing input: peripheral blood. The receptors shown here come from a man aged 25-40 years with COVID-19, enrolled during active disease.

The J gene is TRBJ2-1, the V gene TRBV29-1; D possibly corresponds to TRBD2 (6 bases). Trimming pared 5 bases from V and 4 bases from J, leaving 18 bases between. The CDR3 runs to 15 residues. Germline CDR1 reads SQVTM; CDR2 reads ANQGSEA. CDR3 loop: CSVFTRDGGYNEQFF. The CDR3 nucleotides read TGCAGCGTTTTCACCAGGGATGGGGGGTACAATGAGCAGTTCTTC.

The chain joins TRBV11-2 to TRBJ2-3; 9 positions agree with TRBD2. Germline CDR1 is SGHAT and CDR2 is FQNNGV. The CDR3 runs to 17 residues. J gave up 2 bases and V 5 bases, and 11 bases lay outside the gene matches. CDR3 coding DNA: TGTGCCAGCAGCCTAACGATAGCGGGGGACAACACAGATACGCAGTATTTT. It yields the protein CASSLTIAGDNTDTQYF.

The chain links TRBV5-1 to TRBJ2-7; the D gene is possibly TRBD2 (6 bases). Trimming left V 0 bases short and J 5 bases short, with 15 bases between. The V gene's germline CDR1 is SGHRS and CDR2 YFSETQ. The CDR3 has 15 amino acids. Here the CDR3 DNA reads TGCGCCAGCAGCTTGGGGCGGGGATTGTATAACGAGCAGTACTTC. It translates to CASSLGRGLYNEQYF.

The chain uses TRBV5-1 and TRBJ2-5; D gene ambiguous. With 3 bases removed from V and 2 bases from J, the gap between germline ends came to 5 bases. Germline CDR1 is SGHRS and CDR2 is YFSETQ. There are 12 residues in the CDR3. CDR3 in amino acids: CASSSSQETQYF. Written as DNA, the CDR3 is TGCGCCAGCAGCTCTAGTCAAGAGACCCAGTACTTC.

The gene calls are TRBV7-9 and TRBJ2-5, with 9 bases identical to TRBD2. V gave up 5 bases and J gave up 2 bases; unmatched junction bases: 6. CDR1 and CDR2 (germline): SEHNR, FQNEAQ (reference sequence). The CDR3 extends over 15 amino acids. The CDR3: CASSPAAGGQETQYF. In DNA form, the CDR3 reads TGTGCCAGCAGCCCCGCAGCGGGGGGACAAGAGACCCAGTACTTC.